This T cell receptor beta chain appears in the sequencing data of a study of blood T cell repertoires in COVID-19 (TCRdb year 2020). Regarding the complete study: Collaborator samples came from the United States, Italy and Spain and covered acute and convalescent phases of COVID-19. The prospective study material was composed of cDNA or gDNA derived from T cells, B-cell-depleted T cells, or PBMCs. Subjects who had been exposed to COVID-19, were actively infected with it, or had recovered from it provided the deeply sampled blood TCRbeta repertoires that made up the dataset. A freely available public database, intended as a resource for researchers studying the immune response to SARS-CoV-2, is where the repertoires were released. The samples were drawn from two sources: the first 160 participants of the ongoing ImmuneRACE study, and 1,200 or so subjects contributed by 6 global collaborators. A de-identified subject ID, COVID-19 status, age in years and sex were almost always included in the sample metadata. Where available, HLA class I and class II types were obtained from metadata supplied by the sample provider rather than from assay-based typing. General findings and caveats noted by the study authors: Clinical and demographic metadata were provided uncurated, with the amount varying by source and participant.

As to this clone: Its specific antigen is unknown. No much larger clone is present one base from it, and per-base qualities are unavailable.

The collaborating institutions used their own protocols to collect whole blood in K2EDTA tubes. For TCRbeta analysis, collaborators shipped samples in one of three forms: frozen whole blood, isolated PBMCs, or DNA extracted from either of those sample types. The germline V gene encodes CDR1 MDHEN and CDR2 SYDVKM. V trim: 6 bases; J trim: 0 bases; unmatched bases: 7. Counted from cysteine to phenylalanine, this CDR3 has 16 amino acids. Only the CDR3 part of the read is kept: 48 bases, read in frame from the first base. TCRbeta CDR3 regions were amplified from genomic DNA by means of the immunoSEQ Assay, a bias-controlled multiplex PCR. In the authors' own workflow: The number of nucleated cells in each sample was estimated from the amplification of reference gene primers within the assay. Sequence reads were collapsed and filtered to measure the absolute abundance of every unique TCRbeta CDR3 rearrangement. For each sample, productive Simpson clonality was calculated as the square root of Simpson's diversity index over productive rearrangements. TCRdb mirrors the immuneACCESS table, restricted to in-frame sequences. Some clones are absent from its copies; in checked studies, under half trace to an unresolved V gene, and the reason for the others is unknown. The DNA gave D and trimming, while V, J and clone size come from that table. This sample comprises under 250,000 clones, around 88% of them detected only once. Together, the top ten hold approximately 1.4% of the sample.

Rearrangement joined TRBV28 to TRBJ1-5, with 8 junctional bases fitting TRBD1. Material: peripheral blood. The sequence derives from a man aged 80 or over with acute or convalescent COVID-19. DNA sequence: TGTGCCAGCAGCTCGATAGGACAGGGTAGCAATCAGCCCCAGCATTTT. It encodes CASSSIGQGSNQPQHF.